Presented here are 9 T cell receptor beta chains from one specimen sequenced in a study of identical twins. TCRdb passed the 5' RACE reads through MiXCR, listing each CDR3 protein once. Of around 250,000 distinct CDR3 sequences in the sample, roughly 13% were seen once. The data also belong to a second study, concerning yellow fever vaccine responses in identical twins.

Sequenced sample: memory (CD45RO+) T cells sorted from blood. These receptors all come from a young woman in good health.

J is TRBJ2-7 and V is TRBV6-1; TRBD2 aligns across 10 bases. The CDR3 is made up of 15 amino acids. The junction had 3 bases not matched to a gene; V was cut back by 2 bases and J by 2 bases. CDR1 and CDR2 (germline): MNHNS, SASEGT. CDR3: CASSERLAGAYEQYF. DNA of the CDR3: TGTGCCAGCAGTGAACGGCTAGCGGGGGCCTACGAGCAGTACTTC.

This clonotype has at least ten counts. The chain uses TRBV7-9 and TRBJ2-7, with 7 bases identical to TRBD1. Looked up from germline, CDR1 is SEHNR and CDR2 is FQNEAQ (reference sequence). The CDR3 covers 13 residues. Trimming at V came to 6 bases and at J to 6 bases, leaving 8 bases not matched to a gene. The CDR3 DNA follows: TGTGCCAGCAGGTCGACAGGGAATGGCGAGCAGTACTTC. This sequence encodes CASRSTGNGEQYF.

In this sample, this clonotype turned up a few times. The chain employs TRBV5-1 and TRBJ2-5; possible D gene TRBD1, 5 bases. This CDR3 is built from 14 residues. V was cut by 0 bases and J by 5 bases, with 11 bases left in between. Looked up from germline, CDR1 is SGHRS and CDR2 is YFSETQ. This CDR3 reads CASSLGQRMETQYF. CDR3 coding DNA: TGCGCCAGCAGCTTGGGACAGAGGATGGAGACCCAGTACTTC.

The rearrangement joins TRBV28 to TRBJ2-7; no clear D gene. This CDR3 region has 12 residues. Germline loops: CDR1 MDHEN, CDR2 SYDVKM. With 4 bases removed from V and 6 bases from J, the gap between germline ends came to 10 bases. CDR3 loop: CASSSPRSEQYF. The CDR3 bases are TGTGCCAGCAGTTCTCCTCGCTCCGAGCAGTACTTC.

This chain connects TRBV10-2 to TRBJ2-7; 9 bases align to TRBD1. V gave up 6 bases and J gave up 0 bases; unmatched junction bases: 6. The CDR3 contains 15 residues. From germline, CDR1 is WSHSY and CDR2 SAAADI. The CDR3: CASRQGAVDSYEQYF. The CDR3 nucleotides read TGCGCCAGCAGACAGGGGGCGGTGGACTCCTACGAGCAGTACTTC.

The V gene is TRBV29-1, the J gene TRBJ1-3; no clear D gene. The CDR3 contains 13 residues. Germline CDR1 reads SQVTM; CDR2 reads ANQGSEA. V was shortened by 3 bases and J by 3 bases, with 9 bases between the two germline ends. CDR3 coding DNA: TGCAGCGTTGATCCAGGCGGTGGAAACACCATATATTTT. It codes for CSVDPGGGNTIYF.

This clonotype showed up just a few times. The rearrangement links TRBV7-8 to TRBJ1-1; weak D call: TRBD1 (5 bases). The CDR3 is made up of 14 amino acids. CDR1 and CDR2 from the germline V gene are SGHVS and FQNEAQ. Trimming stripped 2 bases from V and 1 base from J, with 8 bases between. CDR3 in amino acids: CASSLLGPNTEAFF. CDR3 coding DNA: TGTGCCAGCAGCTTACTGGGGCCGAACACTGAAGCTTTCTTT.

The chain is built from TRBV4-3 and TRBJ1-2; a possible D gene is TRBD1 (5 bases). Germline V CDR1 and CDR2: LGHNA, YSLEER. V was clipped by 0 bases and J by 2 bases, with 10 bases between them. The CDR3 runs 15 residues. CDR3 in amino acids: CASSQDFRGNYGYTF. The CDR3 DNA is TGCGCCAGCAGCCAAGATTTTAGGGGCAACTATGGCTACACCTTC.

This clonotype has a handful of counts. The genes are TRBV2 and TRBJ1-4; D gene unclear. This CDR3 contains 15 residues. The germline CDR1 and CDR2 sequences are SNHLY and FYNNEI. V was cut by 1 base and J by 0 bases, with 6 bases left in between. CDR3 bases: TGTGCCAGCAGTGAAGACCGGACAACTAATGAAAAACTGTTTTTT. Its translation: CASSEDRTTNEKLFF.